This is a list of T cell receptor beta chains from one sample in a study of cytomegalovirus exposure and HLA in healthy donors. Sequencing used immunoSEQ multiplex PCR; TCRdb keeps in-frame clones, though not all of them. The sample lists roughly 220,000 clones; over 80% were seen once. Sequencing was performed on PBMCs. The receptor set was obtained from a woman in her 30s in good health and CMV-seropositive. The CDR3 runs from the conserved cysteine through the conserved F or W. A D gene is named only where the DNA matches it firmly. For some rows the clone size is stated as once, few or many, or as a class when expanded; others skip it.

j_call: TRBJ2-3
clone_size: -
v_call: TRBV4-1
d_call: TRBD2
cdr3_aa: CASSQVGPGLARSDTQYF
cdr3_nt: TGCGCCAGCAGCCAAGTTGGACCGGGACTAGCACGGTCAGATACGCAGTATTTT

j_call: TRBJ1-2
clone_size: -
v_call: TRBV10-2
d_call: TRBD1
cdr3_aa: CASSEPRQGRRGGYTF
cdr3_nt: TGCGCCAGCAGTGAACCCCGACAGGGGAGAAGGGGAGGCTACACCTTC

j_call: TRBJ1-2
clone_size: -
v_call: TRBV6-5
d_call: -
cdr3_aa: CGTWGPNYGYTF
cdr3_nt: TGTGGAACCTGGGGGCCCAACTATGGCTACACCTTC

j_call: TRBJ2-7
clone_size: -
v_call: TRBV15
d_call: -
cdr3_aa: CATSKGGSSYEQYF
cdr3_nt: TGTGCCACCAGCAAAGGCGGAAGCTCCTACGAGCAGTACTTC

j_call: TRBJ2-5
clone_size: -
v_call: TRBV15
d_call: -
cdr3_aa: CATSRDGETQYF
cdr3_nt: TGTGCCACCAGCAGAGATGGAGAGACCCAGTACTTC

j_call: TRBJ1-5
clone_size: -
v_call: TRBV28
d_call: -
cdr3_aa: CASSLLTVGQPQHF
cdr3_nt: TGTGCCAGCAGTCTCTTGACAGTCGGTCAGCCCCAGCATTTT

j_call: TRBJ2-3
clone_size: once
v_call: TRBV18
d_call: TRBD2
cdr3_aa: CASSPTREGGDTQYF
cdr3_nt: TGTGCCAGCTCACCGACGCGGGAGGGAGGAGATACGCAGTATTTT

j_call: TRBJ1-2
clone_size: -
v_call: TRBV19
d_call: -
cdr3_aa: CASSTAITNYGYTF
cdr3_nt: TGTGCCAGTAGTACAGCCATCACTAACTATGGCTACACCTTC

j_call: TRBJ2-7
clone_size: -
v_call: TRBV5-4
d_call: -
cdr3_aa: CASSSSRTTAYEQYF
cdr3_nt: TGTGCCAGCAGCTCCAGCCGGACTACCGCATACGAGCAGTACTTC

j_call: TRBJ2-7
clone_size: -
v_call: TRBV30
d_call: -
cdr3_aa: CAWREGFEQYF
cdr3_nt: TGTGCCTGGAGAGAAGGGTTCGAGCAGTACTTC

j_call: TRBJ1-2
clone_size: -
v_call: TRBV2
d_call: -
cdr3_aa: CASSELVDYGYTF
cdr3_nt: TGTGCCAGCAGTGAGTTGGTGGACTATGGCTACACCTTC

j_call: TRBJ1-2
clone_size: -
v_call: TRBV27
d_call: TRBD1
cdr3_aa: CASSLSGTGGGYGYTF
cdr3_nt: TGTGCCAGCAGTTTATCGGGGACAGGGGGAGGCTATGGCTACACCTTC

j_call: TRBJ2-7
clone_size: -
v_call: TRBV12-5
d_call: -
cdr3_aa: CASGLFSSSYEQYF
cdr3_nt: TGTGCTAGTGGTTTGTTTAGTAGCTCCTACGAGCAGTACTTC

j_call: TRBJ2-5
clone_size: once
v_call: TRBV28
d_call: -
cdr3_aa: CASRLDSQTQYF
cdr3_nt: TGTGCCAGCAGACTAGACAGCCAGACCCAGTACTTC

j_call: TRBJ1-1
clone_size: -
v_call: TRBV29-1
d_call: -
cdr3_aa: CSVEGGSLGWAEAFF
cdr3_nt: TGCAGCGTTGAAGGGGGTTCGCTGGGTTGGGCTGAAGCTTTCTTT

j_call: TRBJ2-1
clone_size: -
v_call: TRBV28
d_call: -
cdr3_aa: CASSLGPAEARNEQFF
cdr3_nt: TGTGCCAGCAGTTTGGGCCCAGCGGAAGCCAGGAATGAGCAGTTCTTC

j_call: TRBJ1-4
clone_size: -
v_call: TRBV7-9
d_call: -
cdr3_aa: CASSEDSPKLFF
cdr3_nt: TGTGCCAGCAGCGAGGACTCACCTAAACTGTTTTTT

j_call: TRBJ2-1
clone_size: -
v_call: TRBV27
d_call: TRBD2
cdr3_aa: CASSIGLADWDEQFF
cdr3_nt: TGTGCCAGCAGTATTGGACTAGCGGATTGGGATGAGCAGTTCTTC

j_call: TRBJ2-5
clone_size: -
v_call: TRBV5-1
d_call: -
cdr3_aa: CASSRGEETQYF
cdr3_nt: TGCGCCAGCAGCCGAGGGGAGGAGACCCAGTACTTC

j_call: TRBJ1-2
clone_size: medium-sized
v_call: TRBV6-5
d_call: -
cdr3_aa: CASNPPIYSNYGYTF
cdr3_nt: TGTGCCAGCAACCCGCCAATATACTCTAACTATGGCTACACCTTC

j_call: TRBJ1-1
clone_size: -
v_call: TRBV30
d_call: TRBD1
cdr3_aa: CAWRPGQGIMNTEAFF
cdr3_nt: TGTGCCTGGAGACCGGGACAGGGTATAATGAACACTGAAGCTTTCTTT

j_call: TRBJ1-2
clone_size: -
v_call: TRBV30
d_call: -
cdr3_aa: CAWSVGWPQRKDGYTF
cdr3_nt: TGTGCCTGGAGTGTAGGGTGGCCCCAAAGGAAGGATGGCTACACCTTC

j_call: TRBJ1-4
clone_size: -
v_call: TRBV6-1
d_call: -
cdr3_aa: CASSEGTDHEKLFF
cdr3_nt: TGTGCCAGCAGTGAAGGGACAGACCATGAAAAACTGTTTTTT

j_call: TRBJ2-5
clone_size: -
v_call: TRBV14
d_call: -
cdr3_aa: CASSQTSGTHQETQYF
cdr3_nt: TGTGCCAGCAGCCAGACCTCCGGGACACACCAAGAGACCCAGTACTTC

j_call: TRBJ2-7
clone_size: -
v_call: TRBV5-6
d_call: -
cdr3_aa: CASSFMTGNIYEQYF
cdr3_nt: TGTGCCAGCAGCTTTATGACGGGTAACATCTACGAGCAGTACTTC

j_call: TRBJ1-2
clone_size: few
v_call: TRBV11-2
d_call: -
cdr3_aa: CASSLVRGNYGYTF
cdr3_nt: TGTGCCAGCAGCTTAGTCCGGGGAAACTATGGCTACACCTTC

j_call: TRBJ1-4
clone_size: few
v_call: TRBV7-2
d_call: -
cdr3_aa: CASSYGGSGEKLFF
cdr3_nt: TGTGCCAGCAGCTACGGGGGCAGCGGTGAAAAACTGTTTTTT